These 30 T cell receptor beta chains originate from one sample sequenced in a study of immune evolution from preneoplasia to lung adenocarcinoma. TCRdb's table, derived via immunoSEQ multiplex PCR, lists solely in-frame clones and lacks some. The sample lists roughly 6,000 clones, roughly 81% occurring once. The specimen was FFPE invasive lung adenocarcinoma tissue. The receptor set was obtained from a person aged 45 to 59 with lung adenocarcinoma.

The chain links TRBV30 to TRBJ1-2, with D possibly TRBD1 on 5 matching bases. The CDR3 consists of 13 residues. Germline V gene lookup returns CDR1 GTSNPN and CDR2 SVGIG (reference sequence). Trimming took 2 bases from V and 8 from J, leaving 15 bases between them. The CDR3 region is CAWSRDGLGGYTF. CDR3 nucleotide sequence: TGTGCCTGGAGTAGGGACGGCCTTGGAGGCTACACCTTC.

The CDR3 region has the DNA TGTGCTAGTGGGACTAGCGGGAGTAGTGGTGAGCAGTTCTTC. It encodes CASGTSGSSGEQFF. J is TRBJ2-1 and V is TRBV12-5; 12 positions match TRBD2. CDR1 is LGHNT and CDR2 is FRNRAP in the germline V gene. The CDR3 is made up of 14 amino acids. The V gene end was trimmed by 6 bases and the J gene end by 9 bases; junction bases not matched to a gene: 6.

The rearrangement links TRBV7-9 to TRBJ2-2; 8 bases align to TRBD1. The CDR3 length is 13 residues. The V and J ends lost 3 bases and 8 bases, in that order; junction bases with no gene match: 2. CDR1 is SEHNR and CDR2 is FQNEAQ in the germline V gene (reference sequence). The CDR3 loop reads CASSFWDRGELFF. The CDR3 nucleotides read TGTGCCAGCAGCTTTTGGGACAGGGGGGAGCTGTTTTTT.

This clone was seen more than once but under ten times. DNA for the CDR3: TGTGCCAGCAGCCCCCCTGTGGGTACAAAACCCTACAATGAGCAGTTCTTC. This gives the protein CASSPPVGTKPYNEQFF. The chain recombines TRBV7-6 with TRBJ2-1; D uncertain. The germline V gene encodes CDR1 SGHVS and CDR2 FNYEAQ. The CDR3 has 17 amino acids. V was trimmed by 5 bases and J by 2 bases, leaving 19 bases between them.

The V and J genes are TRBV19 and TRBJ2-4; D might be TRBD1 (7 bases). V dropped 6 bases and J dropped 0 bases, with 15 bases sitting between them. This CDR3 region has 16 residues. Germline V lookup: CDR1 LNHDA, CDR2 SQIVND (reference sequence). The CDR3 region has the DNA TGTGCCAGTAGCCTCGGAGGGGGCCAAGCCAAAAACATTCAGTACTTC. Protein sequence: CASSLGGGQAKNIQYF. The whole variable domain, filled in from reference TRBV19 and TRBJ2-4, reads DGGITQSPKYLFRKEGQNVTLSCEQNLNHDAMYWYRQDPGQGLRLIYYSQIVNDFQKGDIAEGYSVSREKKESFPLTVTSAQKNPTAFYLCASSLGGGQAKNIQYFGAGTRLSVL.

The rearrangement uses TRBV25-1 and TRBJ2-5, with D perhaps matching TRBD2 (7 bases). The length of the CDR3 is 15 residues. Germline V CDR1 and CDR2: MGHDK, SYGVNS. V lost 4 bases, J lost 1 base, and 13 bases lay in between. DNA for the CDR3: TGTGCCAGCAGTGCGAGGGGGGGACCCCAAGAGACCCAGTACTTC. This translates into CASSARGGPQETQYF.

This clone was detected only a few times. The chain recombines TRBV30 with TRBJ1-1, with TRBD1 matching over 7 bases. CDR1 is GTSNPN, CDR2 SVGIG, per germline (reference sequence). Trimming cost V 6 bases and J 2 bases; bases outside gene matches: 6. The length of the CDR3 is 13 residues. CDR3 amino acids: CACMTGINTEAFF. CDR3 bases: TGTGCCTGCATGACAGGGATAAACACTGAAGCTTTCTTT.

The chain uses TRBV7-2 and TRBJ1-2, with D hard to call. Germline V gene sequence: CDR1 SGHTA, CDR2 FQGNSA. The CDR3 runs to 13 residues. Deletions cut 5 bases from V and 3 bases from J, with 10 bases between. CDR3 region: CASSHNTYYGYTF. CDR3 nucleotides: TGTGCCAGCAGCCACAACACCTACTATGGCTACACCTTC. Complete variable domain (other parts from reference TRBV7-2 and TRBJ1-2): GAGVSQSPSNKVTEKGKDVELRCDPISGHTALYWYRQSLGQGLEFLIYFQGNSAPDKSGLPSDRFSAERTGGSVSTLTIQRTQQEDSAVYLCASSHNTYYGYTFGSGTRLTVV.

This chain uses TRBV11-3 with TRBJ2-5, with TRBD1 matching 9 bases. J was trimmed by 3 bases and V by 4 bases; bases with no gene match: 6. Germline V gene data show CDR1 as SGHNT and CDR2 as YENEEA. The CDR3 has 15 amino acids. CDR3 residues: CASSSTGGKEETQYF. The CDR3 DNA sequence: TGTGCCAGCAGCTCTACAGGGGGCAAGGAAGAGACCCAGTACTTC.

Here the CDR3 DNA reads TGCGCCAGCAGCTTTTTGGGGACAGAAATCTTGAACTATGGCTACACCTTC. Translated: CASSFLGTEILNYGYTF. The chain carries TRBV5-1 and TRBJ1-2; the match to TRBD1 covers 7 bases. The ends lost 2 bases at V and 2 bases at J; junction bases unmatched: 12. The V gene's germline CDR1 is SGHRS and CDR2 YFSETQ. This CDR3 is 17 amino acids long.

This clone was picked up a small number of times. This chain links TRBV28 with TRBJ1-1; D is undetermined. V lost 3 bases to trimming and J lost 2 bases, with 7 bases between them. Germline CDR1 MDHEN, CDR2 SYDVKM. The CDR3 sequence is 13 residues long. This CDR3 reads CASSFPVNTEAFF. The CDR3 DNA follows: TGTGCCAGCAGTTTCCCCGTAAACACTGAAGCTTTCTTT.

The chain employs TRBV30 and TRBJ1-5, with 10 positions matching TRBD1. Germline CDR1 and CDR2: GTSNPN and SVGIG (reference sequence). CDR3 length: 14 amino acids. V lost 3 bases and J lost 2; bases outside the gene matches: 1. For the CDR3, the DNA is TGTGCCTGGAGGGGGACAGGGGGCAATCAGCCCCAGCATTTT. Protein sequence: CAWRGTGGNQPQHF.

V is TRBV6-4 and J is TRBJ1-1, with unresolved D. Looked up from germline, CDR1 is MRHNA and CDR2 is SNTAGT. The CDR3 runs to 13 residues. V dropped 5 bases and J dropped 1 base, with 8 bases sitting between them. The CDR3 DNA sequence: TGTGCCAGCAGTAAGGATACGAACACTGAAGCTTTCTTT. Translation gives CASSKDTNTEAFF.

CDR3 DNA: TGTGCCAGCAGAAGACAGAACGCGAACACTGAAGCTTTCTTT. Protein: CASRRQNANTEAFF. V gene TRBV28 combines with J gene TRBJ1-1, with D maybe TRBD1 (5 bases). The CDR3 totals 14 residues. Germline V gene data show CDR1 as MDHEN and CDR2 as SYDVKM. The V gene lost 6 bases and the J gene lost 1 base, with 12 bases spanning the gap.

The J gene is TRBJ2-1, the V gene TRBV5-1, with D perhaps matching TRBD2 (6 bases). The CDR3 runs to 14 residues. Germline-derived CDR1 and CDR2 are SGHRS and YFSETQ. The ends were cut back, 0 bases at V and 7 bases at J, with 11 bases in the middle. The CDR3 DNA follows: TGCGCCAGCAGCTTGGTGGGAGGAAGTAATGAGCAGTTCTTC. It is translated as CASSLVGGSNEQFF. Together with reference TRBV5-1 and TRBJ2-1, the CDR3 gives the full variable domain: KAGVTQTPRYLIKTRGQQVTLSCSPISGHRSVSWYQQTPGQGLQFLFEYFSETQRNKGNFPGRFSGRQFSNSRSEMNVSTLELGDSALYLCASSLVGGSNEQFFGPGTRLTVL.

This chain uses TRBV27 with TRBJ2-3; no firm D call. Deletions cut 3 bases from V and 5 bases from J, with 9 bases between. The CDR3 sequence is 13 residues long. The V gene's germline CDR1 is MNHEY and CDR2 SMNVEV (reference sequence). CDR3 in DNA: TGTGCCAGCAGTTTGGGATGGGGAGATACGCAGTATTTT. This codes for CASSLGWGDTQYF.

This clone was picked up one time. The chain has TRBV5-8 and TRBJ1-1, with TRBD1 matching over 8 bases. The CDR3 length is 14 residues. The V segment lost 4 bases and the J segment 2 bases; nucleotides outside the gene matches: 4. Germline V gene data show CDR1 as SGHTS and CDR2 as YDEGEE. The CDR3 region has the DNA TGTGCCAGCAGCGGGGGACAGGTAAACACTGAAGCTTTCTTT. This encodes CASSGGQVNTEAFF.

This chain uses TRBV6-6 with TRBJ1-1; D is unclear. The germline V gene has CDR1 MNHNY and CDR2 SVGAGI (reference sequence). With 0 bases removed from V and 4 bases from J, the gap between germline ends came to 9 bases. This CDR3 region has 14 residues. In nucleotides, the CDR3 is TGTGCCAGCAGTTACTCCAGCGCGTCCACTGAAGCTTTCTTT. This sequence encodes CASSYSSASTEAFF.

For this clone: A junction boundary mismatches the germline segment, possibly from a read error. The chain is built from TRBV5-6 and TRBJ2-1; D not certain. This CDR3 spans 13 amino acids. Germline lookup yields CDR1 SGHDT and CDR2 YYEEEE. CDR3 sequence reads: CASTLGLGNEQFF. For the CDR3, the DNA is TGTGCCAGCACCTTGGGTTTGGGGAATGAGCAGTTCTTC.

V gene TRBV9 combines with J gene TRBJ2-5; D perhaps matches TRBD2 (6 bases). Germline V lookup: CDR1 SGDLS, CDR2 YYNGEE. V lost 0 bases, J lost 9 bases, and 15 bases lay in between. The CDR3 has 14 amino acids. This CDR3 reads CASSVGGGWDAQYF. CDR3 in DNA: TGTGCCAGCAGCGTAGGCGGAGGGTGGGACGCCCAGTACTTC. Combining the CDR3 with reference TRBV9 and TRBJ2-5 gives the whole variable domain DSGVTQTPKHLITATGQRVTLRCSPRSGDLSVYWYQQSLDQGLQFLIQYYNGEERAKGNILERFSAQQFPDLHSELNLSSLELGDSALYFCASSVGGGWDAQYFGPGTRLLVL.

As concerns this clone: Other DNA sequences within the sample encode an identical CDR3. The V and J genes are TRBV14 and TRBJ1-1, with D unresolved. V lost 1 base and J lost 0, with 6 bases in between. The germline V gene encodes CDR1 SGHDN and CDR2 FVKESK. The CDR3 is 14 amino acids. CDR3 in amino acids: CASSQAGMNTEAFF. CDR3 in DNA: TGTGCCAGCAGCCAAGCGGGGATGAACACTGAAGCTTTCTTT.

V gene TRBV28 combines with J gene TRBJ2-2; the D is unclear. The V gene lost 6 bases and the J gene lost 1 base, with 3 bases spanning the gap. CDR1 is MDHEN, CDR2 SYDVKM, per germline. The CDR3 has 12 residues. The CDR3 DNA is TGTGCCAGCAGCCAGAACACCGGGGAGCTGTTTTTT. Amino acids: CASSQNTGELFF. The full variable domain, with the rest looked up from reference TRBV28 and TRBJ2-2, is DVKVTQSSRYLVKRTGEKVFLECVQDMDHENMFWYRQDPGLGLRLIYFSYDVKMKEKGDIPEGYSVSREKKERFSLILESASTNQTSMYLCASSQNTGELFFGEGSRLTVL.

The chain is built from TRBV19 and TRBJ1-1; D remains ambiguous. This CDR3 contains 14 residues. Germline CDR1 and CDR2: LNHDA and SQIVND (reference sequence). The ends were cut back, 3 bases at V and 2 bases at J, with 10 bases in the middle. CDR3 nucleotide sequence: TGTGCCAGTAGTATGTCGGTCAGTAACACTGAAGCTTTCTTT. Protein product: CASSMSVSNTEAFF.

This sequence joins TRBV19 and TRBJ1-5, with a weak D call TRBD1 (5 bases). V lost 5 bases and J lost 4, with 12 bases in between. The CDR3 totals 14 residues. Germline CDR1 LNHDA, CDR2 SQIVND (reference sequence). The CDR3 DNA sequence: TGTGCCAGTAGTCCCGGGACGGTGAATCAGCCCCAGCATTTT. This encodes CASSPGTVNQPQHF. The entire variable domain, with the rest obtained from reference TRBV19 and TRBJ1-5, is as follows: DGGITQSPKYLFRKEGQNVTLSCEQNLNHDAMYWYRQDPGQGLRLIYYSQIVNDFQKGDIAEGYSVSREKKESFPLTVTSAQKNPTAFYLCASSPGTVNQPQHFGDGTRLSIL.

V gene TRBV7-6 combines with J gene TRBJ2-3; no clear D. The CDR3 has 16 amino acids. V was shortened by 2 bases and J by 4 bases, with 16 bases between the two germline ends. The germline V gene has CDR1 SGHVS and CDR2 FNYEAQ. Written as DNA, the CDR3 is TGTGCCAGCAGCTTATATGAGGCCAGGACCTCAGATACGCAGTATTTT. It codes for CASSLYEARTSDTQYF.

The chain uses TRBV6-5 and TRBJ2-1, with TRBD2 matching over 7 bases. The germline gives CDR1 MNHEY, CDR2 SVGAGI. The CDR3 extends over 14 amino acids. V shed 2 bases and J 7 bases; nucleotides not matched to a gene: 5. The CDR3 DNA follows: TGTGCCAGCAGTTACGGGCAGGGAGGGAATGAGCAGTTCTTC. It specifies CASSYGQGGNEQFF.

V is TRBV19 and J is TRBJ2-1; D remains unclear. The CDR3 has 13 amino acids. V was shortened by 7 bases and J by 3 bases, with 10 bases between the two germline ends. Germline loops: CDR1 LNHDA, CDR2 SQIVND (reference sequence). DNA of the CDR3: TGTGCCAGTATGTCCGGATTCTACAATGAGCAGTTCTTC. This encodes CASMSGFYNEQFF.

The V gene is TRBV18, the J gene TRBJ1-2; 11 bases line up with TRBD1. Trimming took 4 bases from V and 1 from J; bases not matched to a gene: 2. The germline gives CDR1 KGHSH, CDR2 LQKENI. This CDR3 is 15 amino acids long. The CDR3 sequence: CASSRGTGGNYGYTF. The CDR3 DNA sequence: TGTGCCAGCTCACGCGGGACAGGGGGTAACTATGGCTACACCTTC. Full variable domain (remainder filled in from reference TRBV18 and TRBJ1-2): NAGVMQNPRHLVRRRGQEARLRCSPMKGHSHVYWYRQLPEEGLKFMVYLQKENIIDESGMPKERFSAEFPKEGPSILRIQQVVRGDSAAYFCASSRGTGGNYGYTFGSGTRLTVV.

This clone was seen only a few times. The J gene is TRBJ1-5, the V gene TRBV6-5; possibly TRBD1 for D (5 bases). The CDR3 is 14 amino acids. V gave up 7 bases and J gave up 7 bases, with 17 bases separating them. Looked up from germline, CDR1 is MNHEY and CDR2 is SVGAGI. The CDR3 loop is CASTYSQGGQPQHF. The CDR3, as DNA: TGTGCCAGCACCTATAGTCAGGGCGGACAGCCCCAGCATTTT.

V and J are TRBV30 and TRBJ1-4; D perhaps matches TRBD1 (6 bases). The length of the CDR3 is 14 residues. Trimming pared 0 bases from V and 10 bases from J, leaving 15 bases between. CDR1 is GTSNPN, CDR2 SVGIG, per germline (reference sequence). The CDR3 region is CAWSVGQLSGKLFF. Here the CDR3 DNA reads TGTGCCTGGAGTGTCGGACAGTTGAGTGGAAAACTGTTTTTT.